This TCR beta chain was identified during a study of blood T cell repertoires in COVID-19. Data came from immunoSEQ multiplex PCR; TCRdb stores just in-frame clones and leaves some out. The profile shows 300,000 to 350,000 clones, 80% to 90% of them singletons. This CDR3 has 13 residues. Trimming cost V 9 bases and J 9 bases, with 18 bases left between them. The rearrangement uses TRBV12-3 or TRBV12-4 and TRBJ2-1, with D perhaps matching TRBD2 (7 bases). The sequence came from a young man who had recovered from COVID-19. The source material was PBMCs or T cells enriched from blood (not recorded which). This CDR3 is CASSGGGLGEQFF. The CDR3 DNA follows: TGTGCCAGTTCTGGGGGGGGCTTAGGTGAGCAGTTCTTC.